This T cell receptor (beta chain) originates from a study of T cells in Graves' hyperthyroidism and ophthalmopathy. General observations from the study: The blood repertoire included most of the expanded thyroid clonotypes above 0.001.

Reasons for excluding patients were uncontrolled infection, other autoimmune disease, pregnancy or lactation. Diagnosing involved the use of clinical symptoms, serum thyroxine and TRAb, thyroid ultrasound and orbital computed tomography. Trimming cost V 3 bases and J 4 bases; bases outside gene matches: 4. Germline V gene lookup returns CDR1 SEHNR and CDR2 FQNEAQ (reference sequence). This CDR3 spans 15 amino acids. This clonotype occurred a few times. The antigen is unknown. Amplification of TCR beta CDR3 regions was performed using RNA transcripts as template. First-round RT-PCR targeting the TCR CDR3 was performed with the HTBI primer set. MiXCR, applied by TCRdb to the multiplex PCR reads, yields one record per CDR3 protein. This table holds approximately 640,000 distinct CDR3 sequences, about 45% found once.

The receptor was derived from an adult man with Graves' disease, either hyperthyroidism or ophthalmopathy (not recorded which). The sample comprised peripheral blood or thyroid tissue (not recorded which). The rearrangement links TRBV7-9 to TRBJ2-2, with 8 positions matching TRBD1. In DNA, the CDR3 is TGTGCCAGCAGCTTGAGGCAGGGGGCCACCGGGGAGCTGTTTTTT. Protein: CASSLRQGATGELFF. Variable domain in full (rest from reference TRBV7-9 and TRBJ2-2): DTGVSQNPRHKITKRGQNVTFRCDPISEHNRLYWYRQTLGQGPEFLTYFQNEAQLEKSRLLSDRFSAERPKGSFSTLEIQRTEQGDSAMYLCASSLRQGATGELFFGEGSRLTVL.